This T cell receptor beta chain was captured in a study of Tregs in tolerant kidney transplant recipients. Study results and caveats: Biological reproducibility was not directly addressed, but technical replication error appeared minimal.

The CDR3 runs to 16 residues. Trimming pared 5 bases from V and 4 bases from J, leaving 18 bases between. Per the germline V gene, CDR1 is SGHAT and CDR2 is FQDESV (reference sequence). Unstimulated Tregs (CD4+CD25+CD127-) and CD4+CD25- non-Tregs were sorted from PBMCs. Produced via immunoSEQ multiplex PCR; TCRdb's table is partial and in-frame only. The sample holds 120,000 or so clones; roughly nine tenths are singletons and the top ten take more than 0.45%. Comments on this clone: Its antigen is still unknown.

Sample: CD4+ T cells from blood. This chain uses TRBV11-1 with TRBJ2-1; D is possibly TRBD1 (6 bases). The origin of this receptor is a human donor in good health. The DNA for the CDR3 is TGTGCCAGCAGCACAGGGACACCCGTGTTATACAATGAGCAGTTCTTC. It codes for CASSTGTPVLYNEQFF.